Listed below are T cell receptor beta chains from one sample, sequenced in a study of regulatory T cells in long-lasting Graves disease. TCRdb re-derived calls from the multiplex PCR reads in MiXCR, one entry per CDR3 protein. This repertoire shows about 660,000 distinct CDR3 sequences, 30% found once; its top ten account for about two fifths. This material consisted of peripheral blood mononuclear cells (PBMCs), taken when the disease was refractory, from a patient treated with antithyroid drugs. These receptors were collected from a female donor with Graves disease. Each CDR3 is given without its conserved first and last residue. The order of the fields is clone size, J gene, V gene, CDR3 protein. Expanded clones get a size class; other rows say once, few or many, or leave the size out.

few | TRBJ2-7 | TRBV19 | ASSRTEGYEQY
many | TRBJ2-2 | TRBV11-1 | ASSFGYGELF
- | TRBJ2-1 | TRBV11-3 | ASSPYSGGGGEQF
few | TRBJ1-5 | TRBV30 | AWSRPGGNQPQH
- | TRBJ2-7 | TRBV19 | ASNKGDTYYEQY
few | TRBJ1-2 | TRBV5-1 | ASSLAGTEGGYT
- | TRBJ2-2 | TRBV25-1 | ASSPPAGLPGELF
few | TRBJ2-6 | TRBV20-1 | SARAQGSGANVLT
few | TRBJ1-1 | TRBV20-1 | SAKGRPNTEAF
few | TRBJ1-1 | TRBV7-9 | ASSLVSGEAF
- | TRBJ1-2 | TRBV19 | ASSITGGEGYT
few | TRBJ1-5 | TRBV6-9 | ASSYSSPKRANQPQH
- | TRBJ2-2 | TRBV19 | ASTSHQRDILPSGELF
- | TRBJ1-5 | TRBV20-1 | SVQSGGNQPQH
- | TRBJ1-4 | TRBV2 | ASRLRETTNEKLF
many | TRBJ2-7 | TRBV20-1 | SARLAEYEQY
few | TRBJ2-3 | TRBV11-2 | ASSLGSTDTQY
- | TRBJ1-2 | TRBV4-1 | ASSQVAGGAYRYT
- | TRBJ2-5 | TRBV5-5 | ASRPRQGGETQC
- | TRBJ2-7 | TRBV7-3 | TSSFPSGNYEQY
few | TRBJ2-7 | TRBV20-1 | SARDLLAGTYEQY
- | TRBJ2-7 | TRBV6-2/TRBV6-3 | ASSPAGLYEQY
many | TRBJ1-2 | TRBV28 | ASSSGQGTYGYT
few | TRBJ2-7 | TRBV6-1 | ASSIGQDYEQY
many | TRBJ1-2 | TRBV12-3/TRBV12-4 | ASTGTAYGYT
- | TRBJ2-2 | TRBV5-5 | ASSPGTSLNTGELF
- | TRBJ1-2 | TRBV30 | AWSRRDRSDGYT